The rows below give T cell receptor beta chains drawn from one sample of a study of technical replicates of blood from a handful of donors. This table comes from immunoSEQ multiplex PCR, and its TCRdb copy is limited to in-frame clones, with some not included. This sample carries about 16,000 clones, 85% to 90% of them seen once, and the ten largest clones take approximately 13%. Material for sequencing was PBMCs. The source of these receptors is a human donor in good health. CDR3s include the opening cysteine and the closing phenylalanine or tryptophan. A D gene is named only where the DNA matches it firmly. Not every row has a clone size; where given, it reads once, few, many or a size class.

v_gene	abundance	d_gene	j_gene	CDR3aa	CDR3nt
TRBV6-5	NA	TRBD1	TRBJ1-5	CASRDRSNQPQHF	TGTGCCAGCAGGGACAGGAGCAATCAGCCCCAGCATTTT
TRBV21-1	NA	NA	TRBJ1-5	CASSSRDRANDQPQHF	TGTGCCAGCAGCTCCCGGGACAGGGCCAACGATCAGCCCCAGCATTTT
TRBV19	NA	NA	TRBJ1-1	CASSIPFTEAFF	TGTGCCAGTAGTATCCCCTTCACTGAAGCTTTCTTT
TRBV11-3	NA	NA	TRBJ2-7	CASSFLSSYEQYF	TGTGCCAGCAGCTTTCTCTCCTCCTACGAGCAGTACTTC
TRBV7-9	NA	TRBD2	TRBJ2-1	CASSLAGGYNEQFF	TGTGCCAGCAGCTTAGCGGGAGGGTACAATGAGCAGTTCTTC
TRBV2	NA	TRBD1	TRBJ1-2	CASRSTGGDYGYTF	TGTGCCAGCAGGTCCACAGGGGGCGACTATGGCTACACCTTC
TRBV28	NA	NA	TRBJ2-2	CASSAYRADNTGELFF	TGTGCCAGCAGTGCCTACAGAGCTGATAACACCGGGGAGCTGTTTTTT
TRBV9	NA	TRBD2	TRBJ2-1	CASSAGTSGSNEQFF	TGTGCCAGCAGCGCCGGGACTAGCGGGAGCAATGAGCAGTTCTTC
TRBV5-1	NA	TRBD1	TRBJ1-1	CASSFWDRGDTEAFF	TGCGCCAGCAGCTTTTGGGACAGGGGGGACACTGAAGCTTTCTTT
TRBV18	NA	TRBD1	TRBJ1-1	CASSEDRENTEAFF	TGTGCCAGCTCAGAAGACAGGGAGAACACTGAAGCTTTCTTT
TRBV6-1	NA	TRBD2	TRBJ2-5	CASELAGEGQTQYF	TGTGCCAGCGAACTAGCGGGAGAGGGGCAGACCCAGTACTTC
TRBV6-6	NA	NA	TRBJ2-5	CASTLSGVNQETQYF	TGTGCCAGCACCCTATCAGGGGTGAACCAAGAGACCCAGTACTTC
TRBV30	NA	NA	TRBJ2-7	CAWSVPMIGLGDEQYF	TGTGCCTGGAGTGTCCCGATGATCGGACTTGGGGACGAGCAGTACTTC
TRBV18	NA	NA	TRBJ1-3	CASSPTEAGAGNTIYF	TGTGCCAGCTCTCCAACCGAGGCGGGGGCTGGAAACACCATATATTTT
TRBV14	NA	TRBD1	TRBJ1-3	CASSRGTAGNTIYF	TGTGCCAGCAGCCGCGGGACAGCTGGAAACACCATATATTTT
TRBV2	once	NA	TRBJ2-1	CASSERNLNEQFF	TGTGCCAGCAGTGAGCGGAACCTCAATGAGCAGTTCTTC
TRBV5-8	NA	NA	TRBJ2-2	CASSVSYPTGELFF	TGTGCCAGCAGTGTGAGCTACCCCACCGGGGAGCTGTTTTTT
TRBV10-2	NA	TRBD1	TRBJ2-3	CASSPGQGSTDTQYF	TGCGCCAGCAGTCCCGGACAGGGGAGCACAGATACGCAGTATTTT
TRBV25-1	few	TRBD1	TRBJ1-1	CASSRNRGDMNTEAFF	TGTGCCAGCAGTAGAAACAGGGGAGATATGAACACTGAAGCTTTCTTT
TRBV7-6	NA	NA	TRBJ2-2	CASSLRPGGGNTGELFF	TGTGCCAGCAGCTTACGCCCCGGCGGGGGCAACACCGGGGAGCTGTTTTTT
TRBV27	NA	TRBD1	TRBJ2-3	CASSIRQGQTQYF	TGTGCCAGCAGCATACGACAGGGTCAGACGCAGTATTTT
TRBV30	NA	NA	TRBJ1-6	CAWSVENNSPLHF	TGTGCCTGGAGTGTGGAGAATAATTCACCCCTCCACTTT
TRBV27	NA	TRBD1	TRBJ1-5	CASSRGTGVQPQHF	TGTGCCAGCAGTAGGGGGACAGGGGTTCAGCCCCAGCATTTT
TRBV28	NA	NA	TRBJ2-7	CASSSHRDEQYF	TGTGCCAGCAGTTCGCACAGGGACGAGCAGTACTTC
TRBV11-2	NA	NA	TRBJ2-7	CASSLVPGEAGQYF	TGTGCCAGCAGCTTAGTACCGGGGGAGGCGGGGCAGTACTTC
TRBV4-1	NA	TRBD2	TRBJ2-7	CASSQDRSAGDYPYEQYF	TGCGCCAGCAGCCAAGATCGCTCGGCTGGGGACTACCCATACGAGCAGTACTTC
TRBV18	NA	TRBD1	TRBJ2-1	CASSPDRVYNEQFF	TGTGCCAGCTCACCGGACAGGGTTTACAATGAGCAGTTCTTC
TRBV27	NA	TRBD1	TRBJ1-1	CASSTGGSWRLEAFF	TGTGCCAGCAGTACAGGGGGCTCGTGGCGTCTTGAAGCTTTCTTT
TRBV7-8	NA	TRBD1	TRBJ2-7	CASSLTGNYYEQYF	TGTGCCAGCAGCTTGACAGGGAATTACTACGAGCAGTACTTC
TRBV30	NA	NA	TRBJ2-7	CAWTSRSPFKYEQYF	TGTGCCTGGACATCGAGAAGCCCCTTTAAGTACGAGCAGTACTTC
TRBV10-3	NA	NA	TRBJ2-2	CAISEFEAGFGGELFF	TGTGCCATCAGTGAGTTCGAAGCAGGATTTGGCGGGGAGCTGTTTTTT
TRBV7-8	NA	NA	TRBJ2-7	CASSLEGGIGVYEQYF	TGTGCCAGCAGCTTAGAAGGCGGGATCGGGGTATACGAGCAGTACTTC
TRBV2	NA	NA	TRBJ1-5	CASSEQHGGQPQHF	TGTGCCAGCAGTGAACAACATGGTGGTCAGCCCCAGCATTTT
TRBV5-1	NA	NA	TRBJ2-7	CASSPRAGVGEQYF	TGCGCCAGCAGCCCGCGGGCCGGGGTGGGCGAGCAGTACTTC
TRBV7-9	NA	NA	TRBJ2-5	CASSSDGGETQYF	TGTGCCAGCAGCTCAGACGGCGGCGAGACCCAGTACTTC
TRBV7-8	NA	TRBD1	TRBJ2-5	CASSGDRAETQYF	TGTGCCAGCAGCGGGGACAGGGCCGAGACCCAGTACTTC
TRBV19	NA	NA	TRBJ2-3	CASSEEGRDTQYF	TGTGCCAGTAGTGAGGAGGGGCGAGATACGCAGTATTTT
TRBV28	NA	TRBD2	TRBJ2-1	CASFASGRGGEQFF	TGTGCCAGCTTTGCTAGCGGGAGGGGAGGGGAGCAGTTCTTC
TRBV4-2	NA	TRBD2	TRBJ2-5	CASSRGTSGQETQYF	TGTGCCAGCAGCCGCGGGACTAGCGGACAAGAGACCCAGTACTTC
TRBV10-2	NA	NA	TRBJ2-1	CASALRSGSYNEQFF	TGCGCCAGTGCCCTGCGGAGCGGCTCCTACAATGAGCAGTTCTTC
TRBV11-3	NA	NA	TRBJ2-7	CASSLSRSSYEQYF	TGTGCCAGCAGCTTATCCCGGAGCTCCTACGAGCAGTACTTC
TRBV5-8	NA	NA	TRBJ1-2	CASTLRGASLLGYTF	TGTGCCAGCACCCTGCGGGGGGCTTCGCTCCTGGGCTACACCTTC
TRBV15	NA	TRBD2	TRBJ2-1	CATSRPREDLYNEQFF	TGTGCCACCAGCAGACCTCGGGAGGATCTGTACAATGAGCAGTTCTTC
TRBV28	NA	TRBD1	TRBJ2-2	CASSETGTGYTGELFF	TGTGCCAGCAGTGAGACCGGGACAGGGTACACCGGGGAGCTGTTTTTT
TRBV6-5	NA	NA	TRBJ1-6	CASSYHRDSYNSPLHF	TGTGCCAGCAGTTACCACAGAGACTCCTATAATTCACCCCTCCACTTT
TRBV2	few	TRBD1	TRBJ1-5	CASSTGQGGRGQPQHF	TGTGCCAGCAGTACAGGACAGGGAGGAAGGGGTCAGCCCCAGCATTTT
TRBV6-5	once	TRBD1	TRBJ2-7	CASRPGTGIIEQYF	TGTGCCAGCAGGCCCGGGACAGGGATTATCGAGCAGTACTTC